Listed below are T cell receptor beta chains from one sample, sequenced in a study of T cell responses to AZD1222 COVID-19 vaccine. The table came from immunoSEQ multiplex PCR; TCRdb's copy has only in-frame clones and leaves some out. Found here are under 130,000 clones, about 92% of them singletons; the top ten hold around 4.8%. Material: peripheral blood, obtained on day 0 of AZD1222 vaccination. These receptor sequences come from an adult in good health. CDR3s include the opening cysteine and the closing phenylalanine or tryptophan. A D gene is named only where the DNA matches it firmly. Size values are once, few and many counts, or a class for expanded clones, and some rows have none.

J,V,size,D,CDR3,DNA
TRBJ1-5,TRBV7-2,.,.,CASSLVEGLNQPQHF,TGTGCCAGCAGCTTAGTCGAGGGGTTAAATCAGCCCCAGCATTTT
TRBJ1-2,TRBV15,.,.,CATSSGQGPGYTF,TGTGCCACCAGCAGTGGTCAGGGCCCAGGCTACACCTTC
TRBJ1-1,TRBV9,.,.,CASSAQTGNTEAFF,TGTGCCAGCAGCGCGCAAACAGGGAACACTGAAGCTTTCTTT
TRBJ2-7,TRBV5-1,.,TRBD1,CASSSTGGASYEQYF,TGCGCCAGCAGCTCGACAGGGGGCGCATCCTACGAGCAGTACTTC
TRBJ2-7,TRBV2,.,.,CASSDGARVEPYEQYF,TGTGCCAGCAGTGATGGGGCCCGGGTGGAGCCCTACGAGCAGTACTTC
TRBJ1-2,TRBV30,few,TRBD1,CAWRDRVAYGYTF,TGTGCCTGGAGAGACAGGGTTGCCTATGGCTACACCTTC
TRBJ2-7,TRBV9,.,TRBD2,CASSVARLAGGHEQYF,TGTGCCAGCAGCGTAGCCAGACTAGCGGGGGGCCACGAGCAGTACTTC
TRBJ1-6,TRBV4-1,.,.,CASSQETGSRSPLHF,TGCGCCAGCAGCCAAGAAACGGGCAGTCGTTCACCCCTCCACTTT
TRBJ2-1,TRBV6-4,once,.,CASSATVVGHNEQFF,TGTGCCAGCAGTGCGACGGTCGTCGGGCACAATGAGCAGTTCTTC
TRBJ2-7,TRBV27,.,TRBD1,CASSPGQLYEQYF,TGTGCCAGCAGCCCGGGACAGCTCTACGAGCAGTACTTC
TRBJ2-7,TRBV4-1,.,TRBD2,CASSLAGGSSYEQYF,TGCGCCAGTTCACTAGCGGGGGGCAGCTCCTACGAGCAGTACTTC
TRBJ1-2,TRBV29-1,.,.,CSVPGPTNYGYTF,TGCAGCGTTCCAGGTCCTACCAACTATGGCTACACCTTC
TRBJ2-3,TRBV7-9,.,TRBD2,CASSFRGGATDTQYF,TGTGCCAGCAGCTTTCGCGGGGGGGCCACAGATACGCAGTATTTT
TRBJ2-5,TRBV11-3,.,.,CASSLGAGDGETQYF,TGTGCCAGCAGCTTAGGGGCCGGGGATGGAGAGACCCAGTACTTC
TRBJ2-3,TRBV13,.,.,CASSFRHAGTDTQYF,TGTGCCAGCAGCTTCCGACACGCTGGCACAGATACGCAGTATTTT
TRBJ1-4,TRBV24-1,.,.,CATSAKNRPTNEKLFF,TGTGCCACCAGTGCCAAAAACAGGCCAACTAATGAAAAACTGTTTTTT
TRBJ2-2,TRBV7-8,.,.,CASGLPHLWNTGELFF,TGTGCCAGCGGGCTCCCCCACTTATGGAACACCGGGGAGCTGTTTTTT
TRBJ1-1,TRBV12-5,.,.,CASVANTEAFF,TGTGCTAGTGTTGCGAACACTGAAGCTTTCTTT
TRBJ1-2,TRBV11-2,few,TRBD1,CASSLGTGGYGYTF,TGTGCCAGCAGCTTAGGGACAGGGGGCTATGGCTACACCTTC
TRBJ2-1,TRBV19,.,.,CASGSDRWDNEQFF,TGTGCCAGTGGATCGGACAGATGGGACAATGAGCAGTTCTTC
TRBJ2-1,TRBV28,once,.,CASSLARVYNEQFF,TGTGCCAGCAGTTTAGCCAGAGTGTACAATGAGCAGTTCTTC
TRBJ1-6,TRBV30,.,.,CAFRDTNSPLHF,TGTGCCTTCCGGGACACTAACTCACCCCTCCACTTT
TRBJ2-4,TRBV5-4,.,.,CAIHGLEGGAKNIQYF,TGTGCCATTCATGGGCTGGAGGGGGGAGCCAAAAACATTCAGTACTTC
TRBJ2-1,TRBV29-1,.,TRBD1,CSVFPGTGGNEQFF,TGCAGCGTTTTCCCCGGGACAGGGGGCAATGAGCAGTTCTTC
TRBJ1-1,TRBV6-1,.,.,CASSDGTHTEAFF,TGTGCCAGCAGTGATGGTACCCACACTGAAGCTTTCTTT
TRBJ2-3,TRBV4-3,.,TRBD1,CASSQETTGGDTQYF,TGCGCCAGCAGCCAAGAGACCACAGGGGGAGATACGCAGTATTTT
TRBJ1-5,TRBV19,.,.,CASSIDHSLGSRPQHF,TGTGCCAGTAGTATAGATCATTCACTAGGGTCTAGGCCCCAGCATTTT
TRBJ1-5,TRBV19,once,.,CASSLTGGGKPQHF,TGTGCCAGTAGTTTAACAGGAGGGGGGAAGCCCCAGCATTTT
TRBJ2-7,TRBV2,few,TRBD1,CASSGGTARGEQYF,TGTGCCAGCAGTGGGGGGACAGCCCGTGGCGAGCAGTACTTC